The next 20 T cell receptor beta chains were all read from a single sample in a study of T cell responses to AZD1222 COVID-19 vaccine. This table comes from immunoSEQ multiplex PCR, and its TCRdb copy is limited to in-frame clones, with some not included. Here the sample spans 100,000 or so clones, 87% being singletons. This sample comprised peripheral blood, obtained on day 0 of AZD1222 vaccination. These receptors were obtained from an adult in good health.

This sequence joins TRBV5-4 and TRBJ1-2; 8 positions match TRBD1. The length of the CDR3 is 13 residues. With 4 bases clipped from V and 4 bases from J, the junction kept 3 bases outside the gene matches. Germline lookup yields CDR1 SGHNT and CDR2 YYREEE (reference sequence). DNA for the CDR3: TGTGCCAGCAGCACAGGGGGTGGCTATGGCTACACCTTC. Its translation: CASSTGGGYGYTF.

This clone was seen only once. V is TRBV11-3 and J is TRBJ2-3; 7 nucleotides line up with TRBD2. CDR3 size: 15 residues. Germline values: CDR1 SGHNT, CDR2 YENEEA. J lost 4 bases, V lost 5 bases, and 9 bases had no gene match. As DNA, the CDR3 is TGTGCCAGCAGCCCCGGTGGGGGGGTCGCAGATACGCAGTATTTT. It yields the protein CASSPGGGVADTQYF.

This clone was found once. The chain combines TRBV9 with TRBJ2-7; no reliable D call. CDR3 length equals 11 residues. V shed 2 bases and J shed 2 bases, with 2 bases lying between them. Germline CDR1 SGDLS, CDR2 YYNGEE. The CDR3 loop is CASSVTYEQYV. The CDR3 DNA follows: TGTGCCAGCAGCGTCACCTACGAGCAGTACGTC.

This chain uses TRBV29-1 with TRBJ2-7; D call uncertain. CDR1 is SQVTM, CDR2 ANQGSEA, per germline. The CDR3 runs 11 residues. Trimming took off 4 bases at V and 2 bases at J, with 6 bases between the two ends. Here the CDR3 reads CSVGATYEQYF. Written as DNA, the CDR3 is TGCAGCGTTGGAGCGACCTACGAGCAGTACTTC.

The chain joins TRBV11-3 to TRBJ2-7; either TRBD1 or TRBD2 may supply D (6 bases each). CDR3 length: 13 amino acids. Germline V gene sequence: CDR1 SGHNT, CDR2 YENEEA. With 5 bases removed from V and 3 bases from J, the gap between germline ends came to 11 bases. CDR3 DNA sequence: TGTGCCAGCAGCGAGGGGGGCAGCTACGAGCAGTACGTC. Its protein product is CASSEGGSYEQYV.

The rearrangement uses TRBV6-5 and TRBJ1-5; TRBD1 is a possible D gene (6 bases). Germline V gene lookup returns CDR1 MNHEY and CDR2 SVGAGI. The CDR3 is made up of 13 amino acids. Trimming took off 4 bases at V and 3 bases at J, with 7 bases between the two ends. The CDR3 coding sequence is TGTGCCAGCAGTTGGGACAACAATCAGCCCCAGCATTTT. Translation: CASSWDNNQPQHF.

CDR3: CATSDPGQGPTDTQYF. CDR3 bases: TGTGCCACCAGTGATCCAGGACAGGGTCCCACAGATACGCAGTATTTT. The J gene is TRBJ2-3, the V gene TRBV24-1; TRBD1 matches 8 bases. CDR1 is KGHDR, CDR2 SFDVKD, per germline. The CDR3 runs to 16 residues. V gave up 3 bases and J gave up 2 bases; unmatched junction bases: 6.

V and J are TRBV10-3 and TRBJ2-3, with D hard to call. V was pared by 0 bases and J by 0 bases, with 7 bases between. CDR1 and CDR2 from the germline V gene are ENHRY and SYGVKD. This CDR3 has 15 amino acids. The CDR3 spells CAISESERSTDTQYF. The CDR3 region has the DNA TGTGCCATCAGTGAGTCAGAGAGAAGCACAGATACGCAGTATTTT.

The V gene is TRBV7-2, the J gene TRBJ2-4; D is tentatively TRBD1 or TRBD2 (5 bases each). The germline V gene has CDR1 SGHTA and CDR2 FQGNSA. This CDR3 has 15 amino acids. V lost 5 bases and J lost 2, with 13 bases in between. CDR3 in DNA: TGTGCCAGCAGCCCCCTGGGGACCCCCAAAAACATTCAGTACTTC. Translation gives CASSPLGTPKNIQYF.

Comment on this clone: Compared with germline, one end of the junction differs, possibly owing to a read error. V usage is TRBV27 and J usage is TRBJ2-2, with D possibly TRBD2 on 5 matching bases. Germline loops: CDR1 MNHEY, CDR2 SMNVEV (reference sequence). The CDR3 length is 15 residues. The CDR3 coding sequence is TGTGCCAGCAGTTTATCGAACGGGAACGCCGGGGAGCTGTTTTTT. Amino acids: CASSLSNGNAGELFF.

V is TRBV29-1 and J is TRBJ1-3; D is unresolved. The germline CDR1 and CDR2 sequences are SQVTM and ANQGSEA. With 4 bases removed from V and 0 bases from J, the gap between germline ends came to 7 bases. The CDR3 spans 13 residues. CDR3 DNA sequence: TGCAGCGTTGCTACGAGCTCTGGAAACACCATATATTTT. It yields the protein CSVATSSGNTIYF.

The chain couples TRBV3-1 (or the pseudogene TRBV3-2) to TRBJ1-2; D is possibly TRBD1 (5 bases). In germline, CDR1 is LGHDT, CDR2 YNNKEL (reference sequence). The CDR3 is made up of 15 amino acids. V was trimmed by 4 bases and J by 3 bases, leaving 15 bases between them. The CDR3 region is CASSPYMGVDYGYTF. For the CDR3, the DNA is TGTGCCAGCAGCCCCTACATGGGGGTGGACTATGGCTACACCTTC.

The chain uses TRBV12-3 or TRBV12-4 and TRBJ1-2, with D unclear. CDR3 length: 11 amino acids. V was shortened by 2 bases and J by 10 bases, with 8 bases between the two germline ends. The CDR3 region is CASSLTGYYTF. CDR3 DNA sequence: TGTGCCAGCAGTTTAACGGGTTACTACACCTTC.

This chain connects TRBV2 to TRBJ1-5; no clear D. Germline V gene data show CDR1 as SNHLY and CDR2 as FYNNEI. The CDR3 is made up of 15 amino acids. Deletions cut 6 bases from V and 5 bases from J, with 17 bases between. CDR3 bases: TGTGCCAGCAGGGGAACGACGCAGGTGCATCAGCCCCAGCATTTT. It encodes CASRGTTQVHQPQHF.

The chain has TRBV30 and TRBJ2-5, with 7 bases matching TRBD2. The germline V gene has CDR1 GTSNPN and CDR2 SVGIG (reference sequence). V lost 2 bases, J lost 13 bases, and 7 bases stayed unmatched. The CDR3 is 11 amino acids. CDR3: CAWSSPGLPYF. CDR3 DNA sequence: TGTGCCTGGAGTTCCCCGGGACTACCGTACTTC.

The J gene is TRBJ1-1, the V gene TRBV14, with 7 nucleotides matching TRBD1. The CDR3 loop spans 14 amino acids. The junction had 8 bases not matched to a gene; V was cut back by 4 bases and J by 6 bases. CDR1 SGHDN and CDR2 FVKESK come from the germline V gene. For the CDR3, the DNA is TGTGCCAGCAGCCTAACCAGGGGGTATTCTGAAGCTTTCTTT. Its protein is CASSLTRGYSEAFF.

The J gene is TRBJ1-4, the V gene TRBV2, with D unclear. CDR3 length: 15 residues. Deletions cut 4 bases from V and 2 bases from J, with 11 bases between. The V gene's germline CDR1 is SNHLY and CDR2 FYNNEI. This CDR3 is CASSVTGGTNEKLFF. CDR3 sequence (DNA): TGTGCCAGCAGTGTGACGGGAGGTACTAATGAAAAACTGTTTTTT.

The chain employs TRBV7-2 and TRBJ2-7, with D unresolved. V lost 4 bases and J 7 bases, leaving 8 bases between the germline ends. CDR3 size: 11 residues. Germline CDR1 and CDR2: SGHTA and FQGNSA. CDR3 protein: CASSSGREQYV. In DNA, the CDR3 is TGTGCCAGCAGCTCCGGGCGGGAGCAGTACGTC.

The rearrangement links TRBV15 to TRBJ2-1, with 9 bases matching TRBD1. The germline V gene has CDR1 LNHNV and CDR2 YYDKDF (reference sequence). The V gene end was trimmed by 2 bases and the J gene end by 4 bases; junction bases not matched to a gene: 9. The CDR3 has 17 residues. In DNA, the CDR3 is TGTGCCACCAGCAGACCCCGGACAGGGGCCAGGTACAATGAGCAGTTCTTC. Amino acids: CATSRPRTGARYNEQFF.

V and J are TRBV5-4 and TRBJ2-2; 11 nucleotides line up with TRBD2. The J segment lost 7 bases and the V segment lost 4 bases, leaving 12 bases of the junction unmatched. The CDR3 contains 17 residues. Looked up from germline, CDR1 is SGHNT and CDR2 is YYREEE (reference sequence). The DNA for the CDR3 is TGTGCCAGCAGCCTGGGGACTAGCGGCCTCGGGGGCGGGGAGCTGTTTTTT. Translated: CASSLGTSGLGGGELFF.